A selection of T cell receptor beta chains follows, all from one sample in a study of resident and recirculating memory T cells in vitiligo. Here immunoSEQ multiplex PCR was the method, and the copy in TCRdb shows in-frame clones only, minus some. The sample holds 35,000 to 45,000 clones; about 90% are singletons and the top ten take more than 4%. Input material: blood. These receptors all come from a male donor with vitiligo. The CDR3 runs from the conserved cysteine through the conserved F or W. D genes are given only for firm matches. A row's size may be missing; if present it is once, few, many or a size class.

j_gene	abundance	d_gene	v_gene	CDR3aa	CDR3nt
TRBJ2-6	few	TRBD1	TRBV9	CASNTQGAGSGANVLTF	TGTGCCAGCAACACGCAGGGGGCGGGCTCTGGGGCCAACGTCCTGACTTTC
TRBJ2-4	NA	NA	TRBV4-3	CASSQAFGGIQYF	TGCGCCAGCAGCCAAGCGTTCGGGGGCATTCAGTACTTC
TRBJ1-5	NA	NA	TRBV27	CASSSDRRNQPQHF	TGTGCCAGCAGCTCCGACAGGAGGAATCAGCCCCAGCATTTT
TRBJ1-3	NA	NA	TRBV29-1	CSAVPGTPGNTIYF	TGCAGCGCCGTACCCGGGACTCCTGGAAACACCATATATTTT
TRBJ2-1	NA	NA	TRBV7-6	CASSLIRGSNEQFF	TGTGCCAGCAGTCTTATTCGGGGGAGTAATGAGCAGTTCTTC
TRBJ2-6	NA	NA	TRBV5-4	CASSFHSSSGANVLTF	TGTGCCAGCAGCTTCCACAGCAGCTCTGGGGCCAACGTCCTGACTTTC
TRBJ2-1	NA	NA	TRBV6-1	CASSEEGVIYNEQFF	TGTGCCAGCAGTGAAGAGGGAGTGATCTACAATGAGCAGTTCTTC
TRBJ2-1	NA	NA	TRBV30	CAWSHQGIASYNEQFF	TGTGCCTGGAGTCATCAGGGTATCGCCTCCTACAATGAGCAGTTCTTC
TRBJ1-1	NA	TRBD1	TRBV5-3	CARSLNERGLDTEAFF	TGTGCCAGAAGCTTGAACGAGAGGGGGCTGGACACTGAAGCTTTCTTT
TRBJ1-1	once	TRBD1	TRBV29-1	CSVTEGTGGRTEAFF	TGCAGCGTTACCGAAGGGACAGGGGGCCGTACTGAAGCTTTCTTT
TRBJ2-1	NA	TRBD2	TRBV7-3	CASSRLAGPYNEQFF	TGTGCCAGCAGCCGACTAGCGGGACCATACAATGAGCAGTTCTTC
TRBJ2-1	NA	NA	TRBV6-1	CASSSGGYYDNEQFF	TGTGCCAGCTCATCTGGCGGGTATTACGACAATGAGCAGTTCTTC
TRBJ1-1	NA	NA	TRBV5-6	CASSLGQLYEAFF	TGTGCCAGCAGCTTGGGCCAGTTGTATGAAGCTTTCTTT
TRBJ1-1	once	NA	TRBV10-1	CASSESRRYCAGTMEAFF	TGCGCCAGCAGTGAGTCTCGAAGGTATTGCGCAGGGACAATGGAAGCTTTCTTT
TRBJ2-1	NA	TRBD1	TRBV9	CASSVGNRGTWNEQFF	TGTGCCAGCAGCGTAGGTAACAGGGGGACCTGGAATGAGCAGTTCTTC
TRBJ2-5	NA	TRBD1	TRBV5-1	CASSFVRGRSETQYF	TGCGCCAGCAGCTTTGTCAGGGGGCGGTCAGAGACCCAGTACTTC
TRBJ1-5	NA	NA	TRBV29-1	CSAGYSNQPQHF	TGCAGCGCGGGGTATAGCAATCAGCCCCAGCATTTT
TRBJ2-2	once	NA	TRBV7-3	CASSLTGDTGELFF	TGTGCCAGCAGCTTAACGGGCGACACCGGGGAGCTGTTTTTT
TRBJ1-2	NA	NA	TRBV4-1	CASRLQGTPNYGYTF	TGCGCCAGCAGACTTCAGGGGACCCCTAACTATGGCTACACCTTC
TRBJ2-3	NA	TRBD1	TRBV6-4	CASSDGTGGTDTQYF	TGTGCCAGCAGTGACGGGACAGGGGGCACAGATACGCAGTATTTT
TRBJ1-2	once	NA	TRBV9	CASSPPQGRYGYTF	TGTGCCAGCAGCCCCCCCCAGGGGAGATATGGCTACACCTTC
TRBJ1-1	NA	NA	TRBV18	CASSPPGGAGVTEAFF	TGTGCCAGCTCACCACCGGGAGGGGCGGGGGTCACTGAAGCTTTCTTT
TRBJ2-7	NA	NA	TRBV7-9	CASSLQPREEQYF	TGTGCCAGCAGCTTGCAACCGCGAGAGGAGCAGTACTTC
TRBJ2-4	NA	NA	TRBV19	CASSFRGGENIQYF	TGTGCCAGTAGCTTTAGGGGCGGCGAAAACATTCAGTACTTC
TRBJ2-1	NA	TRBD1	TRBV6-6	CASSYGDRGNEQFF	TGTGCCAGCAGTTACGGGGACAGGGGCAATGAGCAGTTCTTC
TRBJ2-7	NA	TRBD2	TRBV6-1	CASSESGGSHEQYF	TGTGCCAGCAGTGAATCGGGGGGAAGCCACGAGCAGTACTTC
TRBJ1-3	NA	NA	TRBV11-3	CASSQGPGKEETF	TGTGCCAGCAGCCAGGGGCCGGGGAAGGAAGAGACCTTT
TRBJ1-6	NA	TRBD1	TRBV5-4	CASSRDRGDSPLHF	TGTGCCAGCAGCAGGGACAGGGGTGATTCACCCCTCCACTTT
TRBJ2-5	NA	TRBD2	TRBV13	CASSLSGGASETQYF	TGTGCCAGCAGCCTTAGCGGGGGGGCCTCGGAGACCCAGTACTTC
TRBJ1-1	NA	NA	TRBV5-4	CASSYVPLAQNAFF	TGTGCCAGCAGCTACGTGCCCTTGGCCCAAAACGCTTTCTTT
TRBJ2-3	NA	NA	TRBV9	CASLDRTSTDTQYF	TGTGCCAGCCTAGACCGGACTAGCACAGATACGCAGTATTTT
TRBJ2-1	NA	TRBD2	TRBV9	CASSASGGLSSYNEQFF	TGTGCCAGCAGCGCTAGCGGGGGGCTAAGCTCCTACAATGAGCAGTTCTTC
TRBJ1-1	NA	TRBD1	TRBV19	CATGTGVWNTEAFF	TGTGCCACCGGGACAGGGGTCTGGAACACTGAAGCTTTCTTT
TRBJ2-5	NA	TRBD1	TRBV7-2	CASSLGTGPLGETQYF	TGTGCCAGCAGCTTAGGGACAGGACCCCTCGGAGAGACCCAGTACTTC
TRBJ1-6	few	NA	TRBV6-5	CASNDRFYNSPLHF	TGTGCCAGCAACGACAGGTTTTATAATTCACCCCTCCACTTT
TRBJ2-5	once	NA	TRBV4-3	CASSQSTDREETQYF	TGCGCCAGCAGCCAATCTACAGACAGAGAAGAGACCCAGTACTTC
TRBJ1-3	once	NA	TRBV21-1	CASSPRQSSGNTIYF	TGTGCCAGCAGCCCCCGACAGAGCTCTGGAAACACCATATATTTT
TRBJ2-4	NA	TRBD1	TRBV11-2	CASSPRGPNKRGYF	TGTGCCAGCAGCCCCAGGGGGCCCAACAAAAGGGGGTACTTC
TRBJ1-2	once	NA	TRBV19	CASSFGNYGYTF	TGTGCCAGTAGCTTCGGGAACTATGGCTACACCTTC
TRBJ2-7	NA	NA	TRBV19	CASKIQDGPYEQYF	TGTGCCAGTAAGATACAGGACGGACCCTACGAGCAGTACTTC
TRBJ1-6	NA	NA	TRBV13	CASSFERAGSPLHF	TGTGCCAGCAGCTTTGAGAGGGCGGGTTCACCCCTCCACTTT
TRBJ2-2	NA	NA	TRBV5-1	CASSLGRVTRGTGELFF	TGCGCCAGCAGCTTGGGTCGGGTTACCCGCGGCACCGGGGAGCTGTTTTTT
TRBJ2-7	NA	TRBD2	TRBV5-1	CASSPSRGGSSYEQYF	TGCGCCAGCAGCCCCTCCCGGGGGGGAAGCTCCTACGAGCAGTACTTC
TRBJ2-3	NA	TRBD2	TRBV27	CASTRGTSGFSTDTQYF	TGTGCCAGCACCCGAGGGACTAGCGGGTTTAGCACAGATACGCAGTATTTT
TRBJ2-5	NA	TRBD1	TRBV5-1	CASRRTGGMETQYF	TGCGCCAGCCGCCGGACAGGGGGCATGGAGACCCAGTACTTC
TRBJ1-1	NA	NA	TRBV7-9	CASSLATGGDTEAFF	TGTGCCAGCAGCTTAGCGACAGGTGGGGACACTGAAGCTTTCTTT
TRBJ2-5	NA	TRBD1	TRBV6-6	CASNPGTGEETQYF	TGTGCCAGCAACCCGGGGACAGGCGAAGAGACCCAGTACTTC
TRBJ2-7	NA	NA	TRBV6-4	CASSGWPDSYEQYF	TGTGCCAGCAGTGGATGGCCGGACAGCTACGAGCAGTACTTC
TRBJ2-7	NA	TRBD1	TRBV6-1	CASSESTGNSDGQYF	TGTGCCAGCAGTGAATCGACAGGGAATTCGGATGGGCAGTACTTC
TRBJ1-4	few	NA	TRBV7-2	CASSPGQNEKLFF	TGTGCCAGCAGTCCGGGACAAAATGAAAAACTGTTTTTT
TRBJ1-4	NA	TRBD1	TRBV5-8	CASSVTGSNEKLFF	TGTGCCAGCAGCGTGACAGGGTCTAATGAAAAACTGTTTTTT
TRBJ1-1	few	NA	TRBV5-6	CASSLQALREAFF	TGTGCCAGCAGCTTGCAGGCATTACGAGAAGCTTTCTTT
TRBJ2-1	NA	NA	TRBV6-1	CASSGTGSSYNEQFF	TGTGCCAGCAGTGGCACAGGGAGCTCCTACAATGAGCAGTTCTTC
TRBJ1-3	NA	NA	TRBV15	CATSRDLVDSGNTIYF	TGTGCCACCAGCAGAGATCTAGTAGACTCTGGAAACACCATATATTTT